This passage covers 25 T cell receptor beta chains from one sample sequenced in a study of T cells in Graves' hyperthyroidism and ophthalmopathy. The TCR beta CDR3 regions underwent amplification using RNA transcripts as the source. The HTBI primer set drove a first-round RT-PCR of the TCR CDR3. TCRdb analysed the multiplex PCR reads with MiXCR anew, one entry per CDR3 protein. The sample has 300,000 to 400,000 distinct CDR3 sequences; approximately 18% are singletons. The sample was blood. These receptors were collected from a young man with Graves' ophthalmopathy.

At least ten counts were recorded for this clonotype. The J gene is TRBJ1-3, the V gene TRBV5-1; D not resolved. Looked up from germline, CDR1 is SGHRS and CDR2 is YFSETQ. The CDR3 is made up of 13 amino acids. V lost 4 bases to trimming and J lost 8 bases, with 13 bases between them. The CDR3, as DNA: TGCGCCAGCAGCCCCCAGGTGCGGGACACCATATATTTT. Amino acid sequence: CASSPQVRDTIYF.

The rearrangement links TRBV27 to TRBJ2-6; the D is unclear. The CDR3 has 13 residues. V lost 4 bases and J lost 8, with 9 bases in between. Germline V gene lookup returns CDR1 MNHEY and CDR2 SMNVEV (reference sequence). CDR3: CASSSSRPNVLTF. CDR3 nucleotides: TGTGCCAGCAGTTCGTCCCGCCCCAACGTCCTGACTTTC.

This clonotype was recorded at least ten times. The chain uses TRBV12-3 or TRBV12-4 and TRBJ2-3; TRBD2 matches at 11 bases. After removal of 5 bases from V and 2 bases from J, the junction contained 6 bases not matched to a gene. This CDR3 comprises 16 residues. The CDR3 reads CASSPFSGGATDTQYF. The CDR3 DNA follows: TGTGCCAGCAGTCCCTTTAGCGGGGGGGCCACAGATACGCAGTATTTT.

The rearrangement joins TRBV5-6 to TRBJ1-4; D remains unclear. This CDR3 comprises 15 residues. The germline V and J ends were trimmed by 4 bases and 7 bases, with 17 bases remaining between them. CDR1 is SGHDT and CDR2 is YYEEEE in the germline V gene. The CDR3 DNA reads TGTGCCAGCAGCCTATCGGGCGTCCCGGGTGAAAAACTGTTTTTT. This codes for CASSLSGVPGEKLFF. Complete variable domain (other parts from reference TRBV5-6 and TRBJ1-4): DAGVTQSPTHLIKTRGQQVTLRCSPKSGHDTVSWYQQALGQGPQFIFQYYEEEERQRGNFPDRFSGHQFPNYSSELNVNALLLGDSALYLCASSLSGVPGEKLFFGSGTQLSVL.

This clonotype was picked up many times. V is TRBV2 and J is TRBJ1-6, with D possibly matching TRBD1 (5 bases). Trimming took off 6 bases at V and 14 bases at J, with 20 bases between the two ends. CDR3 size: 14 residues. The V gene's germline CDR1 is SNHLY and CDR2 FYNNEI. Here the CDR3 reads CASRRLSGTQSLHF. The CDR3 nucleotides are TGTGCCAGCAGGCGCCTATCCGGGACGCAATCCCTCCACTTT.

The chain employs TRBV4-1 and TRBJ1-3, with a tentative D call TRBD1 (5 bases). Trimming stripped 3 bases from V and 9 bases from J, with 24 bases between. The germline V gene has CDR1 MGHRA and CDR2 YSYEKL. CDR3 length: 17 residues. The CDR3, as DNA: TGCGCCAGCAGCCATTGGCCCTGGGACCGAACCTTGAGCACCATATATTTT. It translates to CASSHWPWDRTLSTIYF.

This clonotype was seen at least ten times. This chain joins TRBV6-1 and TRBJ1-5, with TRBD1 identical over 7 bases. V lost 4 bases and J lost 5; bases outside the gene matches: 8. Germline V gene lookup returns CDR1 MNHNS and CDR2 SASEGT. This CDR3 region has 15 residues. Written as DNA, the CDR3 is TGTGCCAGCAGTGCCTGGACAGGAGGTGATCAGCCCCAGCATTTT. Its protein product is CASSAWTGGDQPQHF.

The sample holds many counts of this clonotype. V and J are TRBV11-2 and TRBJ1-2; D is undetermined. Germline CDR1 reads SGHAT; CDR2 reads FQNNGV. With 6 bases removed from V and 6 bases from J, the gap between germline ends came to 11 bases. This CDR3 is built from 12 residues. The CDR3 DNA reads TGTGCCAGCAGTAAGGAGAGTAATGGCTACACCTTC. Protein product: CASSKESNGYTF.

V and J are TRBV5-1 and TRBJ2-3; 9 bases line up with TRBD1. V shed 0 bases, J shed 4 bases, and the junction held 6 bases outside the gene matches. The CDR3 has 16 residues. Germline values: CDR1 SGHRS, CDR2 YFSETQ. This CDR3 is CASSLEQGAKADTQYF. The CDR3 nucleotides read TGCGCCAGCAGCTTGGAACAGGGGGCGAAGGCAGATACGCAGTATTTT.

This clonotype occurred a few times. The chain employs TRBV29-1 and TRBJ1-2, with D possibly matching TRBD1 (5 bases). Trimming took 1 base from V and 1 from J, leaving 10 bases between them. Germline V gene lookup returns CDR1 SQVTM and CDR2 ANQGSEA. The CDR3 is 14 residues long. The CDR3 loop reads CSVEGAGGNYGYTF. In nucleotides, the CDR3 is TGCAGCGTTGAAGGAGCGGGGGGTAACTATGGCTACACCTTC. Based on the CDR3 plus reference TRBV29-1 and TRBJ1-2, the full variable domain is SAVISQKPSRDICQRGTSLTIQCQVDSQVTMMFWYRQQPGQSLTLIATANQGSEATYESGFVIDKFPISRPNLTFSTLTVSNMSPEDSSIYLCSVEGAGGNYGYTFGSGTRLTVV.

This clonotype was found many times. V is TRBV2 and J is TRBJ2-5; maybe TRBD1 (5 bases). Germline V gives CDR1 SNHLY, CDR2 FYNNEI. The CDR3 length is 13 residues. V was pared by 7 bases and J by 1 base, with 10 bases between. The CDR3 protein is CASTRQFQETQYF. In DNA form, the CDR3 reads TGTGCCAGCACAAGACAGTTCCAAGAGACCCAGTACTTC.

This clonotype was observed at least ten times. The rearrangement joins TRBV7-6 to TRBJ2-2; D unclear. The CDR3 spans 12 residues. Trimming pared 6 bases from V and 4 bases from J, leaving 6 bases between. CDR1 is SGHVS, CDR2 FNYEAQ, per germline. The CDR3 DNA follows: TGTGCCAGCAGTTCTTCCACCGGGGAGCTGTTTTTT. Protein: CASSSSTGELFF.

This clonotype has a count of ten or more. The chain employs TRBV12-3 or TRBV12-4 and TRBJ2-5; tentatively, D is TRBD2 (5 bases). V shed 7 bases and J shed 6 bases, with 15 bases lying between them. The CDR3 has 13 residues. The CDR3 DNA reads TGTGCCAGCATCCATTCGACGGGGAAGACCCAGTACTTC. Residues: CASIHSTGKTQYF.

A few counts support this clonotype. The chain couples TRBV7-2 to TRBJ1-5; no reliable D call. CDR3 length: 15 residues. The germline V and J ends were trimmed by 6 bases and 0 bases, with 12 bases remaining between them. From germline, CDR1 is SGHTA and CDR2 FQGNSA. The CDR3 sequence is CASSDPTTSNQPQHF. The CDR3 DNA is TGTGCCAGCAGTGACCCTACAACTAGCAATCAGCCCCAGCATTTT.

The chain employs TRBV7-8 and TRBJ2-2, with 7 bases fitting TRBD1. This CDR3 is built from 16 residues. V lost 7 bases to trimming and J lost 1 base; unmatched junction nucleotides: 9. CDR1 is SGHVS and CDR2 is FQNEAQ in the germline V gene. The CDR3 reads CASKTGVSENTGELFF. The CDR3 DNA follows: TGTGCCAGCAAAACAGGGGTCTCCGAGAACACCGGGGAGCTGTTTTTT.

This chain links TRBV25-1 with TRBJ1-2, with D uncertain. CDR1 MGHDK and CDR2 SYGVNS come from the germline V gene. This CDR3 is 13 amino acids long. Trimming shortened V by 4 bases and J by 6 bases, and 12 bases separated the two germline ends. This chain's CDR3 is CASSAWVDHGYTF. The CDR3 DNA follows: TGTGCCAGCAGTGCTTGGGTGGATCATGGCTACACCTTC.

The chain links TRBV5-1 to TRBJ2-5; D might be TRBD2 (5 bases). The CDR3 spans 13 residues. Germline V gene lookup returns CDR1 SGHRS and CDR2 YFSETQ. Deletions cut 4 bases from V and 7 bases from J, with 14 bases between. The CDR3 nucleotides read TGCGCCAGCAGCGCCCCCCAAGGAGGGACCCAGTACTTC. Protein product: CASSAPQGGTQYF.

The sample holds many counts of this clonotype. The CDR3 region is CASRSGTRAISVIELFF. The CDR3 bases are TGTGCCAGCAGATCCGGGACACGGGCTATTTCTGTGATAGAACTGTTTTTT. The genes are TRBV2 and TRBJ1-4; maybe TRBD1 (6 bases). CDR1 is SNHLY, CDR2 FYNNEI, per germline. The CDR3 spans 17 residues. With 6 bases removed from V and 12 bases from J, the gap between germline ends came to 29 bases.

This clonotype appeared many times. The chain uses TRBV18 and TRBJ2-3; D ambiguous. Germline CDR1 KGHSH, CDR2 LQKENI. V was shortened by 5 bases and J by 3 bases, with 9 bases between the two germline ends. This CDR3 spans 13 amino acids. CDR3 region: CASSTIGTDTQYF. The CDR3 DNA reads TGTGCCAGCTCAACGATCGGTACAGATACGCAGTATTTT. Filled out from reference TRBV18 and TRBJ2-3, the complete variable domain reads NAGVMQNPRHLVRRRGQEARLRCSPMKGHSHVYWYRQLPEEGLKFMVYLQKENIIDESGMPKERFSAEFPKEGPSILRIQQVVRGDSAAYFCASSTIGTDTQYFGPGTRLTVL.

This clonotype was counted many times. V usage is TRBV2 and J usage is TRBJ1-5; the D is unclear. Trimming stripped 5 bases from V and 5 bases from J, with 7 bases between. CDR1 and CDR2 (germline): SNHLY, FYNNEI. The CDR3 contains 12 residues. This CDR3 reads CASSLTHQPQHF. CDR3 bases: TGTGCCAGCAGTCTGACCCATCAGCCCCAGCATTTT.

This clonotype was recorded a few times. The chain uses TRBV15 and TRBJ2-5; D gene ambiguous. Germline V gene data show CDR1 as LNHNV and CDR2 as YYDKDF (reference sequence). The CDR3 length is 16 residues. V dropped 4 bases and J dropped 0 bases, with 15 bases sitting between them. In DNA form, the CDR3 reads TGTGCCACCAGCATTGTCGAAAGGGCGTACCAAGAGACCCAGTACTTC. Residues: CATSIVERAYQETQYF.

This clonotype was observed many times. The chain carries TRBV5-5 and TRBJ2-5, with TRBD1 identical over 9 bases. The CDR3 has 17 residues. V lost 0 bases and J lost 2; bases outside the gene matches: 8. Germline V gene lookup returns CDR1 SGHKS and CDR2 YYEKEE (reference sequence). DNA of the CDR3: TGTGCCAGCAGCTTGGGAAGCCATGGGACAGGGCAAGAGACCCAGTACTTC. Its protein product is CASSLGSHGTGQETQYF.

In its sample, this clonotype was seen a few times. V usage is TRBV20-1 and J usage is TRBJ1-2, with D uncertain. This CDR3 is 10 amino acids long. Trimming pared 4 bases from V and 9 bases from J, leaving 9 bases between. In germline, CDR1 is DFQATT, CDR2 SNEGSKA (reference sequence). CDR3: CSANQLSYTF. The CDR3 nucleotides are TGCAGTGCTAACCAACTGAGCTACACCTTC.

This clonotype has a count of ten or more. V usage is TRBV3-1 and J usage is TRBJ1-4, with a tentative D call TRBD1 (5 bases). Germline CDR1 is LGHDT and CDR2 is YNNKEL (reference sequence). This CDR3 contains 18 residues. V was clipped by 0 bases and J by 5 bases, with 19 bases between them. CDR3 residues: CASSQEPYVGGGNEKLFF. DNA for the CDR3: TGTGCCAGCAGCCAAGAACCTTATGTCGGCGGGGGGAATGAAAAACTGTTTTTT.

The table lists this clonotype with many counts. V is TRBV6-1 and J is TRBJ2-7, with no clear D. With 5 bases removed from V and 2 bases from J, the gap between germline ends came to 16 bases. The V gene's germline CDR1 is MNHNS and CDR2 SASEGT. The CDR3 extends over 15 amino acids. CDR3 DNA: TGTGCCAGCAGTCGAAGGTCCGGAACCGCCTACGAGCAGTACTTC. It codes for CASSRRSGTAYEQYF.